This T cell receptor beta chain came from a study of T cell responses to AZD1222 COVID-19 vaccine. General observations from the study: Vaccine-related CD4 TCRs covered spike, predominating at 160-218 and 743-854. As reported, nearly half of all spike-specific TCRs target variant regions that are unmutated. Just 5 to 7 people given AZD1222 tested seropositive at baseline.

Regarding this clone: What it recognizes is unknown.

Here immunoSEQ multiplex PCR was the method, and the copy in TCRdb shows in-frame clones only, minus some. The sample lists 150,000 to 200,000 clones, approximately 88% occurring once. Source: peripheral blood, taken on day 0 of AZD1222 vaccination. The TCR originated in an adult in good health.

CDR3 DNA sequence: TGTGCCAGCAGCCTACAGGGGTTTAGCAATCAGCCCCAGCATTTT. Translating it yields CASSLQGFSNQPQHF. The chain combines TRBV6-5 with TRBJ1-5; TRBD1 matches at 7 bases. The J segment lost 0 bases and the V segment lost 6 bases, leaving 5 bases of the junction unmatched. CDR1 and CDR2 from the germline V gene are MNHEY and SVGAGI. This CDR3 region has 15 residues.